The present T cell receptor (beta chain) was sequenced within a study of cytomegalovirus exposure and HLA in healthy donors. This clone was picked up a small number of times. Antigen unknown. Overall study findings and caveats: The CMV antigen specificity of three CMV-associated chains was confirmed through in vitro analysis. Analyses of presence/absence relied on an assumption of roughly uniform sequencing depth across donors. In a later analysis, donors in an Asian-associated ancestry cluster reportedly had fewer N-insertions in productive TCRs than the cohort mean.

It was with 60 Vbeta and 13 Jbeta primers that the PCR ran. Profiling relied on immunoSEQ multiplex PCR, and the TCRdb table lists in-frame clones only, not all of them. The sample carries 200,000 or so clones, about 76% recorded once. Looked up from germline, CDR1 is LNHDA and CDR2 is SQIVND (reference sequence). V dropped 5 bases and J dropped 5 bases, with 19 bases sitting between them. The CDR3 covers 16 residues. The rearrangement joins TRBV19 to TRBJ2-1, with D perhaps matching TRBD1 (6 bases). Source material: PBMCs. This sequence originates from a male donor in good health and CMV-seropositive. CDR3 protein: CASSVNRATVHNEQFF. Here the CDR3 DNA reads TGTGCCAGTAGTGTCAACAGGGCAACCGTTCACAATGAGCAGTTCTTC.